These 7 T cell receptor beta chains were all obtained from the same sample, sequenced in a study of blood T cells in healthy people across ages. A second PCR, run for roughly 7 to 12 cycles, used a sample-barcoded 5' primer plus a J-beta primer mix. TCRdb fed the 5' RACE reads into MiXCR, producing one record per CDR3 protein. The table records about 500,000 distinct CDR3 sequences, around 24% of them present only once. These sequences were also reported in another study, on T cells of mothers and their children.

Material for sequencing was blood. Receptor source: a boy aged 10-17 years in good health.

This clonotype has more than one count but fewer than ten. This chain links TRBV29-1 with TRBJ1-1; unclear D gene. The CDR3 is 10 residues long. Trimming pared 6 bases from V and 8 bases from J, leaving 10 bases between. CDR1 and CDR2 from the germline V gene are SQVTM and ANQGSEA. The CDR3 sequence: CSVRAGEAFF. For the CDR3, the DNA is TGCAGCGTGCGGGCCGGGGAAGCTTTCTTT.

The V and J genes are TRBV7-6 and TRBJ2-7; D might be TRBD1 (6 bases). Germline loops: CDR1 SGHVS, CDR2 FNYEAQ. The CDR3 has 15 amino acids. The V end lost 2 bases, the J end lost 2 bases, and 13 bases lay between the germline ends. Here the CDR3 DNA reads TGTGCCAGCAGCTTAATGGGGGCCGAGCCCTACGAGCAGTACTTC. Residues: CASSLMGAEPYEQYF.

The rearrangement uses TRBV7-2 and TRBJ2-5, with 10 bases identical to TRBD2. CDR1 and CDR2 from the germline V gene are SGHTA and FQGNSA. J lost 2 bases, V lost 5 bases, and 11 bases had no gene match. CDR3 length: 17 residues. The CDR3 bases are TGTGCCAGCAGCCCCCGGGCTAGCGGGGGAGCACAAGAGACCCAGTACTTC. Its protein is CASSPRASGGAQETQYF.

The chain recombines TRBV7-2 with TRBJ1-2; D remains unclear. This CDR3 is built from 15 residues. The germline V gene has CDR1 SGHTA and CDR2 FQGNSA. Trimming stripped 2 bases from V and 6 bases from J, with 16 bases between. This chain's CDR3 is CASSLMAPVGNGYTF. The CDR3 region has the DNA TGTGCCAGCAGCTTAATGGCCCCAGTCGGAAATGGCTACACCTTC.

The rearrangement links TRBV9 to TRBJ2-7; tentative D call: TRBD2 (7 bases). Germline V gives CDR1 SGDLS, CDR2 YYNGEE. This CDR3 contains 15 residues. The ends were cut back, 3 bases at V and 2 bases at J, with 15 bases in the middle. CDR3 bases: TGTGCCAGCAGCGCCGGGGGGCAGGGCCCCTACGAGCAGTACTTC. Translation: CASSAGGQGPYEQYF.

The rearrangement joins TRBV28 to TRBJ1-2, with 8 nucleotides matching TRBD1. This CDR3 region has 15 residues. The V gene end was trimmed by 5 bases and the J gene end by 6 bases; junction bases not matched to a gene: 11. Germline-derived CDR1 and CDR2 are MDHEN and SYDVKM. CDR3 bases: TGTGCCAGCAGTCTCCCGCGGACAGGGTTTCATGGCTACACCTTC. Its translation: CASSLPRTGFHGYTF.

The CDR3 coding sequence is TGTGCCAGCAGCTTCCATACTAGTAGCGCCGGGGAGCTGTTTTTT. Amino acids: CASSFHTSSAGELFF. The V call is TRBV3-1, the J call TRBJ2-2; D perhaps matches TRBD2 (5 bases). The germline V and J ends were trimmed by 5 bases and 6 bases, with 16 bases remaining between them. Germline lookup yields CDR1 LGHDT and CDR2 YNNKEL (reference sequence). This CDR3 comprises 15 residues.